The table lists the clone carrying this T cell receptor (beta chain) with a few counts. MiXCR, applied by TCRdb to the 5' RACE reads, yields one record per CDR3 protein. The sample lists 420,000 or so distinct CDR3 sequences, around 18% occurring once. The source of the sample is a study of identical twins. The CDR3 spans 17 residues. Trimming left V 2 bases short and J 5 bases short, with 18 bases between. The V gene's germline CDR1 is MNHEY and CDR2 SVGAGI. This chain joins TRBV6-5 and TRBJ1-4; D remains unclear. Sample: naive T cells sorted from blood. This TCR derives from a man in his fifties or sixties in good health. The CDR3 sequence is CASSYRQVPRENEKLFF. The DNA of the CDR3 is TGTGCCAGCAGTTACAGGCAGGTGCCTCGAGAGAATGAAAAACTGTTTTTT.